The 8 T cell receptor beta chains presented below share a single source sample, sequenced in a study of long-term antiretroviral therapy in people with HIV. With survey level as its setting, the immunoSEQ assay was v3.0. Sequencing used immunoSEQ multiplex PCR; TCRdb keeps in-frame clones, though not all of them. The top ten clones hold around 1.4% of a sample with 15,000 to 20,000 clones, about 95% of them seen once. This sample comprised unsorted PBMCs, obtained 10.4 years after starting antiretroviral therapy. Receptor source: a man under 40 with HIV.

The chain has TRBV28 and TRBJ2-1; TRBD2 matches at 8 bases. The ends lost 4 bases at V and 6 bases at J; junction bases unmatched: 8. The CDR3 has 15 residues. Germline CDR1 and CDR2: MDHEN and SYDVKM. The CDR3 DNA sequence: TGTGCCAGCAGTTCCCATAGCGGGGCGGGCAATGAGCAGTTCTTC. This codes for CASSSHSGAGNEQFF.

The J gene is TRBJ1-1, the V gene TRBV19; the D is unclear. The germline gives CDR1 LNHDA, CDR2 SQIVND (reference sequence). V dropped 10 bases and J dropped 6 bases, with 12 bases sitting between them. This CDR3 spans 11 amino acids. CDR3: CAIRRGPEAFF. Written as DNA, the CDR3 is TGTGCCATACGCCGTGGCCCTGAAGCTTTCTTT. The complete variable domain, with remaining parts taken from reference TRBV19 and TRBJ1-1, reads DGGITQSPKYLFRKEGQNVTLSCEQNLNHDAMYWYRQDPGQGLRLIYYSQIVNDFQKGDIAEGYSVSREKKESFPLTVTSAQKNPTAFYLCAIRRGPEAFFGQGTRLTVV.

The CDR3 is CASSSQSEAEAFF. In nucleotides, the CDR3 is TGTGCCAGCAGCTCACAATCAGAAGCTGAAGCTTTCTTT. The J gene is TRBJ1-1, the V gene TRBV11-3; D remains ambiguous. V was shortened by 4 bases and J by 6 bases, with 12 bases between the two germline ends. CDR3 length equals 13 residues. CDR1 and CDR2 from the germline V gene are SGHNT and YENEEA.

This chain uses TRBV4-1 with TRBJ1-1; D not certain. The CDR3 contains 13 residues. The germline V and J ends were trimmed by 0 bases and 4 bases, with 6 bases remaining between them. Germline-derived CDR1 and CDR2 are MGHRA and YSYEKL. The CDR3 region has the DNA TGCGCCAGCAGCCAAGAAGAGGGCACTGAAGCTTTCTTT. As protein: CASSQEEGTEAFF.

DNA for the CDR3: TGTGCCAGCAGCTTCGCGGGGAGCTCCTACAATGAGCAGTTCTTC. This gives the protein CASSFAGSSYNEQFF. The V gene is TRBV11-2, the J gene TRBJ2-1; a possible D gene is TRBD2 (6 bases). V lost 3 bases, J lost 0 bases, and 9 bases lay in between. There are 15 residues in the CDR3. CDR1 and CDR2 (germline): SGHAT, FQNNGV.

The J gene is TRBJ2-2, the V gene TRBV11-2, with a tentative D call TRBD1 (6 bases). The germline V gene has CDR1 SGHAT and CDR2 FQNNGV. The CDR3 spans 16 residues. Trimming pared 5 bases from V and 3 bases from J, leaving 16 bases between. As DNA, the CDR3 is TGTGCCAGCAGCCTAACAGGGTTGGGGGACACCGGGGAGCTGTTTTTT. This translates into CASSLTGLGDTGELFF.

The chain links TRBV5-1 to TRBJ1-2; 8 nucleotides agree with TRBD1. The CDR3 length is 16 residues. V shed 7 bases and J 8 bases; nucleotides not matched to a gene: 19. Germline V gene data show CDR1 as SGHRS and CDR2 as YFSETQ. The CDR3 loop is CASSAGQGVSPSGYTF. CDR3 sequence (DNA): TGCGCCAGCTCTGCAGGACAGGGAGTCTCTCCCAGCGGCTACACCTTC.

The chain is built from TRBV6-5 and TRBJ1-2; D is ambiguous. This CDR3 has 12 residues. In germline, CDR1 is MNHEY, CDR2 SVGAGI. V was clipped by 10 bases and J by 7 bases, with 16 bases between them. This chain's CDR3 is CAIFWPGSGYTF. The DNA for the CDR3 is TGTGCCATCTTTTGGCCGGGGAGTGGCTACACCTTC.